This TCR beta chain was sequenced during a study of T cell responses to AZD1222 COVID-19 vaccine. Overall study context: The study pooled second doses at about 4 or about 12 weeks.

Repertoires were generated with immunoSEQ multiplex PCR, while TCRdb's copy carries only in-frame clones and drops some. The repertoire holds approximately 70,000 clones, with 75% to 90% as singletons. Study-level findings and limits: Spike-specific TCR breadth and depth rose after two AZD1222 doses. The study reported that nearly half of spike-specific TCRs target unmutated variant regions. After the peak T cell response, and only then, were repertoires sampled.

In the case of this clone: The target antigen is unknown.

This CDR3 spans 14 amino acids. Per the germline V gene, CDR1 is SGHRS and CDR2 is YFSETQ. V trimming: 2 bases; J trimming: 3 bases; junction bases outside the gene matches: 2. This specimen consisted of peripheral blood, obtained on day 0 of AZD1222 vaccination. The clonotype comes from an adult in good health. V usage is TRBV5-1 and J usage is TRBJ1-1; TRBD1 aligns across 9 bases. Here the CDR3 DNA reads TGCGCCAGCAGCTTAAGGACAGGGGACACTGAAGCTTTCTTT. It yields the protein CASSLRTGDTEAFF. The full variable domain, in which reference TRBV5-1 and TRBJ1-1 provide the parts outside the CDR3, is KAGVTQTPRYLIKTRGQQVTLSCSPISGHRSVSWYQQTPGQGLQFLFEYFSETQRNKGNFPGRFSGRQFSNSRSEMNVSTLELGDSALYLCASSLRTGDTEAFFGQGTRLTVV.